This is a list of T cell receptor beta chains from one sample in a study of response to subunit inactivated influenza vaccine. MiXCR, run by TCRdb on the RT-PCR reads, gives a single entry per CDR3 protein. Of more than 250,000 distinct CDR3 sequences in the sample, 20% to 25% are singletons; the top ten hold 10% to 13%. The sequencing here drew on PBMCs from blood, taken 21 months after vaccination. The origin of the receptors is a man aged 50 to 75 who received an inactivated influenza vaccine. The CDR3 runs from the conserved cysteine through the conserved F or W.

V,CDR3
TRBV6-5,CASSYSIQAGELFF
TRBV29-1,CSVAGVAMGTEAFF
TRBV18,CASSAGAHVNQPQHF
TRBV28,CASSLRARNEKLFF
TRBV20-1,CSARDRLGGGSYNEQFF
TRBV7-2,CASRLGFRGNQPQHF
TRBV7-9,CASSLGAAGGTDTQYF
TRBV6-5,CAVRGQNTEAFF
TRBV5-1,CASSLVDRNSRGTEAFF
TRBV14,CASSQAGAPPYNSPLHF
TRBV4-2,CASSQEWQGSYSNQPQHF
TRBV7-9,CASGTKNEKLFF
TRBV6-5,CASSLASRYNEQFF
TRBV15,CATSRDRGLFEQFF
TRBV28,CASQPRGPPADNEQFF
TRBV20-1,CSAETGGGEKLFF
TRBV4-1,CASSQVTKTDTEAFF
TRBV3-1,CASSQEAAWTQVSGNTIYF
TRBV6-5,CASSYTRDIRQPQHF
TRBV4-2,CASSRDYRAQQDTQYF
TRBV6-5,CASRLDGTQPQHF
TRBV4-3,CASSQDPLSSGKYNEQFF
TRBV27,CASSFSQGARTEAFF